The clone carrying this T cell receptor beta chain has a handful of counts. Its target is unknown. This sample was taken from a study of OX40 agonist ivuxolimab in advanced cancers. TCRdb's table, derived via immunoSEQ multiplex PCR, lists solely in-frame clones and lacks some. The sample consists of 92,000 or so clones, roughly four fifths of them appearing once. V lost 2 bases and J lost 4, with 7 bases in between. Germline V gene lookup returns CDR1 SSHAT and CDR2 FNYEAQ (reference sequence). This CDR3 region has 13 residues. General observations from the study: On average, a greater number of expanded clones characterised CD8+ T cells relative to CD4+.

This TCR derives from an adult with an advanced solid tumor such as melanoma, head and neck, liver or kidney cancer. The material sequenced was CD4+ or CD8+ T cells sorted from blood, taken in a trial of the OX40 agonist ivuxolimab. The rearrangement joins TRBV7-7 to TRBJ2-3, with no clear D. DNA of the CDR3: TGTGCCAGCAGCTTAACGAGAGCAGATACGCAGTATTTT. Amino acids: CASSLTRADTQYF.